Listed below are T cell receptor beta chains from one sample, sequenced in a study of graft-versus-host responses after intestinal transplantation. Assay: immunoSEQ multiplex PCR; the TCRdb copy retains only in-frame clones and omits some. This sample yields tens of thousands of clones, of which over 75% are seen a single time; 0.39% belongs to the top ten. For these receptors, no antigen is known. The source material was unstimulated CD4+ T cells sorted from spleen or lymph node cells, sampled before transplant. These receptors all come from a human donor who was the organ donor for an intestinal transplant. Each CDR3 is given without its conserved first and last residue. A clone size is listed for some rows: how often the clone was seen (once, few, many), or a class if it is expanded.

clone_size	v_call	j_call	cdr3_aa
NA	TRBV7-3	TRBJ2-1	ASSLLTGNSYNEQF
NA	TRBV29-1	TRBJ1-2	SVETGDYGYT
few	TRBV5-1	TRBJ2-3	ASSLTPGTRGTDTQY
NA	TRBV7-2	TRBJ2-2	ASSLDGGTGELF
NA	TRBV28	TRBJ1-4	ASSTGTVIEKLF
NA	TRBV7-5	TRBJ1-2	ARSLARGKNGYT
NA	TRBV7-2	TRBJ2-3	ASSRLSGGARDTQY
NA	TRBV5-8	TRBJ2-1	ASSLRLSGGNNEQF
NA	TRBV6-6	TRBJ2-3	ASNIGLRSTDTQY
few	TRBV6-5	TRBJ1-4	ASSYEGTGGEKLF
NA	TRBV5-1	TRBJ1-1	ASSLGLSNTEAF
NA	TRBV28	TRBJ1-4	ASSLITTNEKLF
NA	TRBV4-2	TRBJ1-6	ASSQESIRVGSPLH
NA	TRBV18	TRBJ2-5	ASSLNTGESETQY
NA	TRBV29-1	TRBJ1-3	SVCDPVYSGNTIY
NA	TRBV28	TRBJ1-1	ASTPLEVNTEAF
NA	TRBV28	TRBJ1-2	ASSVQTGGGYGYT
NA	TRBV28	TRBJ1-5	ASSPRYYRGQGQPQH
NA	TRBV19	TRBJ1-5	ASSTSGQGNQPQH
NA	TRBV19	TRBJ1-2	ASTLGGYGYT
NA	TRBV28	TRBJ1-2	ASSVGDRSFSGYT
NA	TRBV9	TRBJ2-2	ASSPTTPDRGHFTGELF
NA	TRBV16	TRBJ1-3	ASSPQGARNTIY
NA	TRBV7-2	TRBJ1-3	ASSPDRGKTGNTIY
NA	TRBV30	TRBJ1-6	AWSPLGRGGSYNSPLH
NA	TRBV18	TRBJ2-1	ASSPLQGVSYNEQF
NA	TRBV2	TRBJ2-1	ASSPSGRMYNEQF
NA	TRBV7-2	TRBJ1-2	ASSLDSANYGYT
NA	TRBV6-5	TRBJ1-2	ASSYSTNYGYT
NA	TRBV7-3	TRBJ2-6	ASSATGYSSGANVLT
NA	TRBV6-5	TRBJ1-5	ASRGQFGSNQPQH
NA	TRBV25-1	TRBJ1-3	ASGQGTSGNTIY
NA	TRBV10-3	TRBJ1-5	AISAGPDQPQH
once	TRBV19	TRBJ1-5	ASSAWTGRNQPQH
NA	TRBV27	TRBJ1-4	ASRPAGLGEKLF
NA	TRBV5-1	TRBJ2-4	ASSAGLAGGPVNIQY
NA	TRBV2	TRBJ2-3	ASSQSGTSTDTQY
NA	TRBV11-2	TRBJ2-3	ASRTSRLTDTQY
once	TRBV12-5	TRBJ2-3	ASGFAGASTDTQY
NA	TRBV21-1	TRBJ1-1	ASSSDRHAEAF
NA	TRBV10-2	TRBJ1-1	ASTSGGTEAF
NA	TRBV28	TRBJ1-2	ASSTTGRANYGYT
NA	TRBV5-6	TRBJ1-1	ASSLQTGPNTEAF
few	TRBV21-1	TRBJ2-2	ASSKAPLGWFGNGELF
NA	TRBV25-1	TRBJ1-2	ATPASGVTNYGYT
few	TRBV28	TRBJ1-5	ASSLSLQGMRNQPQH
NA	TRBV2	TRBJ1-1	ASRILQGGLNTEAF
NA	TRBV7-2	TRBJ2-3	ASSFTTGDTQY
few	TRBV19	TRBJ1-5	ASSIGDRAANRYSNQPQH
NA	TRBV6-5	TRBJ1-1	ASSYYLGGGTEAF
NA	TRBV5-1	TRBJ1-6	ASSPTLTGVNSPLH
NA	TRBV28	TRBJ1-1	ASSDPGTSGTEAF
NA	TRBV5-1	TRBJ1-2	ASRGTNYGYT
NA	TRBV11-2	TRBJ1-2	ASSLDGTGGGYT
once	TRBV9	TRBJ1-6	ASSVELNTLPGTELH
NA	TRBV6-5	TRBJ1-5	ASRRDNNQPQH
NA	TRBV30	TRBJ2-5	AWSVETWLRTQY
NA	TRBV27	TRBJ2-1	ASKISGGIAYNEQF
NA	TRBV4-1	TRBJ2-2	ASSWGTNTGELF
NA	TRBV7-2	TRBJ2-5	ASARASVETQY